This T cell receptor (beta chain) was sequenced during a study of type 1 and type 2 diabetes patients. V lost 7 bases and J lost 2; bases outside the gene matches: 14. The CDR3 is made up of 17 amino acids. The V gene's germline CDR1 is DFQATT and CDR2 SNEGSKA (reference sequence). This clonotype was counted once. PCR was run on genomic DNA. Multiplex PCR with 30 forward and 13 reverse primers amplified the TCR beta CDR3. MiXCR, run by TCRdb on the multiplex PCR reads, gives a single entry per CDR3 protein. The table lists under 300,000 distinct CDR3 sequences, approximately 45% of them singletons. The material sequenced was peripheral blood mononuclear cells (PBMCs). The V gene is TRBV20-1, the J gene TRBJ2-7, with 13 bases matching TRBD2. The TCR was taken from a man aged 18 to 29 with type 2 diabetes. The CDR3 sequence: CSVPRTSGRDSPYEQYF. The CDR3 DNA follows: TGCAGTGTTCCTCGGACTAGCGGGAGAGATAGTCCCTACGAGCAGTACTTC.